Described below is a single T cell receptor beta chain sequence and its context. From germline, CDR1 is SEHNR and CDR2 FQNEAQ (reference sequence). The trim removed 6 bases at V and 7 bases at J, leaving 10 bases unmatched. CDR3 size: 16 residues. The sample comes from a study of blood T cell repertoires in COVID-19. Study background: Some COVID-19 samples were acute and others convalescent; all came from the United States, Italy and Spain. From T cells, B-cell-depleted T cells, or PBMCs came the material, which was cDNA or gDNA.

Cohort placement rested on clinical history that participants reported themselves. The repertoire was sequenced with immunoSEQ multiplex PCR; TCRdb's copy has only in-frame clones and lacks some. The repertoire consists of 250,000 or so clones, with around 89% occurring once and the leading ten covering around 1%. This receptor was obtained from a man aged 50 to 59 who had been exposed to COVID-19. This rearrangement joins TRBV7-9 to TRBJ1-4, with 11 bases aligning to TRBD1. Sequencing input: PBMCs or T cells enriched from blood (not recorded which). Here the CDR3 DNA reads TGTGCCAGCAGTTCCGGGACAGGGGGGTTTTTTGAAAAACTGTTTTTT. It is translated as CASSSGTGGFFEKLFF.